Here is one TCR beta chain with its context. Antigen unknown. Germline CDR1 reads MNHNS; CDR2 reads SASEGT. CDR3 length: 18 amino acids. Losses at the gene ends were 3 bases for V and 2 bases for J; bases not matched to a gene: 9. TCRdb ran MiXCR on the PCR reads and lists one entry per CDR3 protein. The table lists 300,000 to 350,000 distinct CDR3 sequences, about 21% of them singletons, with 0.81% in the top ten. The data originate from a study of molecular identifiers for immune sequencing clone quantification. Turning to the study itself: Replicate RNA from roughly 21,000 or 96,000 naive CD8 T cells formed five aliquots; four were sequenced.

Study-level findings and limits: Effector cells had over 97% of their molecules in clones above 20 RNA copies, while naive cells had under 1%. Because of identical TCR molecules sharing a barcode, sizes of highly expanded clones could be underestimated.

Sorting defined naive CD8 T cells as CD8+CD4-CCR7+CD45RA+. Sequencing was done on a sample of naive CD8+ T cells from blood, with Jurkat cell RNA spiked in. Sample subset: FACS-sorted CD8+CD4-CCR7+CD45RA+ naive T cells. The TCR was taken from a human donor in good health. Some libraries in this study had Jurkat cell RNA spiked in. The genes are TRBV6-1 and TRBJ2-3; TRBD2 aligns across 12 bases. DNA for the CDR3: TGTGCCAGCAGTGATTTAATAGGACTAGCGGGGATCACAGATACGCAGTATTTT. Its protein is CASSDLIGLAGITDTQYF.